The sequence of this TCR beta chain was determined in a study of technical replicates of blood from several donors. Trimming cost V 4 bases and J 2 bases; bases outside gene matches: 3. Looked up from germline, CDR1 is LGHNA and CDR2 is YNFKEQ. This CDR3 comprises 18 residues. The data were produced by immunoSEQ multiplex PCR, yet TCRdb's version contains in-frame clones alone and is incomplete. Here the sample spans around 100,000 clones, just over 95% being singletons. The sequencing sample was made of T cells isolated from PBMCs. The receptor's source is a human donor in good health. The chain joins TRBV4-2 to TRBJ2-6; 15 nucleotides agree with TRBD2. CDR3 amino acids: CASSLGLAGGPGANVLTF. DNA of the CDR3: TGTGCCAGCAGCCTGGGACTAGCGGGAGGCCCTGGGGCCAACGTCCTGACTTTC.